This is a list of T cell receptor beta chains from one sample in a study of T cells expressing NK-cell markers. Each CDR3 protein gets one entry in TCRdb, which reprocessed the 5' RACE reads and gives no DNA. Listed are 300,000 to 500,000 distinct CDR3 sequences; 9.5% to 12% falls within the top ten. Material for sequencing was blood T cells: a sorted CD56 or NKG2C T cell subset, CD4+ or CD8+ T cells, or bulk PBMC T cells (not recorded which). Receptor source: a woman between 50 and 59 years old in good health. The CDR3 runs from the conserved cysteine through the conserved F or W.

v_gene	j_gene	CDR3aa
TRBV30	TRBJ2-2	CAWRLHGDYTGELFF
TRBV7-8	TRBJ2-1	CASSLDSGSGSLEQFF
TRBV29-1	TRBJ1-2	CSVEGQGVGYGYTF
TRBV20-1	TRBJ2-6	CSASGRKSSGANVLTF
TRBV7-9	TRBJ2-7	CASSFWTGPFYEQYF
TRBV5-4	TRBJ2-3	CASSSRQSRDTQYF
TRBV7-3	TRBJ2-7	CASSLESPERSSYEQYF
TRBV29-1	TRBJ2-1	CSGGSSSYNEQFF
TRBV5-5	TRBJ2-5	CASSQLQGTQETQYF
TRBV27	TRBJ2-3	CASEGTSGDTQYF
TRBV5-1	TRBJ2-2	CASSPKGATQNTGELFF
TRBV4-1	TRBJ2-2	CASSHRGRAAGELFF
TRBV20-1	TRBJ2-5	CSARDGSSGPTQYF
TRBV12-3/TRBV12-4	TRBJ2-1	CASSPPGVSYNEQFF
TRBV20-1	TRBJ1-1	CSAWTGVEAFF
TRBV12-3/TRBV12-4	TRBJ2-2	CASRSGGRGTGELFF
TRBV12-3/TRBV12-4	TRBJ2-1	CASRGGGHAMSSYNEQFF
TRBV25-1	TRBJ1-2	CASSEYSGGYTF
TRBV24-1	TRBJ2-1	CATTLRATYNEQFF
TRBV20-1	TRBJ1-2	CSAGQGGGYTF
TRBV14	TRBJ2-2	CASSPLTGVGELFF
TRBV5-1	TRBJ2-5	CASSLGYSGPGRETQYF
TRBV5-1	TRBJ2-2	CASSLSSGAANTGELFF
TRBV11-2	TRBJ2-7	CASSLVAGIYEQYF
TRBV12-3/TRBV12-4	TRBJ2-2	CASSQRRGELFF
TRBV6-2/TRBV6-3	TRBJ1-3	CASSYSGPREISGNTIYF
TRBV2	TRBJ1-1	CASSVAPGPEAFF
TRBV6-5	TRBJ2-1	CASSLAGGLSEQFF
TRBV3-1	TRBJ2-1	CASSQDRSQSSYNEQFF
TRBV29-1	TRBJ1-4	CSVVQGGEKLFF
TRBV7-2	TRBJ2-7	CASSTRGGYEQYF
TRBV5-6	TRBJ1-4	CASSLAPNEKLFF
TRBV29-1	TRBJ2-3	CSVEARSGSTDTQYF
TRBV20-1	TRBJ2-7	CSAIDGRSSYEQYF
TRBV15	TRBJ1-6	CATSRRTGTGSSPLHF
TRBV20-1	TRBJ2-4	CSARQKGTSASRIAKNIQYF
TRBV20-1	TRBJ2-1	CSAEPGLRNTYNEQFF
TRBV9	TRBJ2-7	CASSAKLENYDEQYF
TRBV5-1	TRBJ1-1	CASSPQGAGQAFF
TRBV29-1	TRBJ2-7	CSVEDRARGSYEQYF
TRBV12-3/TRBV12-4	TRBJ2-7	CASSLIRVSHEQYF
TRBV6-5	TRBJ2-3	CASTPGLAGASDTDTQYF
TRBV5-5	TRBJ1-2	CASSHGTATNYGYTF
TRBV6-1	TRBJ2-2	CASSTGGDPNTGELFF
TRBV20-1	TRBJ1-5	CSAMDRAGGQPQHF
TRBV14	TRBJ1-6	CASSHLTGDNSPLHF
TRBV12-3/TRBV12-4	TRBJ2-1	CASSSDRGRFNEQFF
TRBV20-1	TRBJ1-6	CSARVTPGGNSPLHF
TRBV27	TRBJ2-1	CASSPGRGGEDNEQFF
TRBV7-2	TRBJ1-4	CASRKIGVRSEKLFF
TRBV11-2	TRBJ2-5	CASSLAVEAGGQETQYF
TRBV5-1	TRBJ2-1	CASSEDRGVNNEQFF
TRBV25-1	TRBJ2-1	CASSPPQPGLAPYEQFF